This TCR beta chain originates from a study of shared T cell receptors in the human thymus. This clone occurred once. V lost 7 bases, J lost 2 bases, and 14 bases lay in between. The CDR3 consists of 14 residues. Germline-derived CDR1 and CDR2 are MNHNS and SASEGT. Using immunoSEQ multiplex PCR, the repertoire was profiled, and TCRdb retains in-frame clones only, with some absent. Of about 400,000 clones listed, 95% were seen once; the top ten hold 0.02%. This sequence was found in a human donor. Source material: thymocytes. This rearrangement joins TRBV6-1 to TRBJ2-5; no firm D call. The CDR3 DNA reads as TGTGCCAGCATTTTTAGAGACCGGCAAGAGACCCAGTACTTC. Its translation: CASIFRDRQETQYF.